This TCR beta chain came from a study of cytomegalovirus exposure and HLA in healthy donors. Study as a whole: From 170 million or so T cells, an earlier analysis saw approximately 120 million unique TCR beta sequences. Study-level findings and limits: The authors later found most CMV-associated TCR beta chains appeared HLA-restricted. TCR sequences were mostly rare, though some public TCRs occurred in many donors.

Researchers ran the PCR with 60 Vbeta and 13 Jbeta primers. How the authors handled the data: The authors later counted around 80 million unique TCR beta chains, 9.5 million to 11 million of them shared. Libraries were prepared by immunoSEQ multiplex PCR; TCRdb keeps only in-frame clonotypes and omits some of them. D and trimming were read from the DNA, whereas the V and J calls and clone size are those reported in that table. The table lists around 150,000 clones, 79% of them singletons. Comment on this clone: What it binds is unknown.

V shed 4 bases, J shed 3 bases, and the junction held 11 bases outside the gene matches. There are 17 residues in the CDR3. CDR1 and CDR2 (germline): SGHRS, YFSETQ. This sequence was found in a man aged 35-49 years in good health and CMV-seropositive. This sequence joins TRBV5-1 and TRBJ1-1; TRBD1 matches at 11 bases. Sequencing was done on a sample of PBMCs. The CDR3 sequence: CASSPGQGANLYTEAFF. CDR3 DNA: TGCGCCAGCAGCCCAGGACAGGGGGCGAACCTTTACACTGAAGCTTTCTTT. The full variable domain, its missing parts supplied by reference TRBV5-1 and TRBJ1-1, is KAGVTQTPRYLIKTRGQQVTLSCSPISGHRSVSWYQQTPGQGLQFLFEYFSETQRNKGNFPGRFSGRQFSNSRSEMNVSTLELGDSALYLCASSPGQGANLYTEAFFGQGTRLTVV.